These T cell receptor beta chains were read from a single sample in a study of CD8 T cells in Susac syndrome. TCRdb reanalysed the immunoSEQ multiplex PCR reads using MiXCR and keeps one entry per CDR3 protein. The sample contains approximately 120,000 distinct CDR3 sequences, around 94% of which appear only once. Sequencing was carried out using CD4+ T cells from PBMCs. The receptors were sampled from a human donor in good health. Both conserved end residues are part of each CDR3. The D gene is left open where the match is weak. Rows give clone size only sometimes, using once, few, many, or a class for an expanded clone.

TRBV19	TRBJ2-2	NA	TRBD1	TGTGCCAGTAGCATTAAAATCGGGACAGGAGACACCGGGGAGCTGTTTTTT	CASSIKIGTGDTGELFF
TRBV7-9	TRBJ1-1	NA	NA	TGTGCCAGCAGCTTAAGGTTGGGCCCGGGGACCACTGAAGCTTTCTTT	CASSLRLGPGTTEAFF
TRBV6-2/TRBV6-3	TRBJ1-2	NA	NA	TGTGCCAGCTCCGGCGGAATTAACTATGGCTACACCTTC	CASSGGINYGYTF
TRBV4-1	TRBJ2-4	NA	TRBD2	TGCGCCAGCAGCCAAGACTTTGGCGGGAGGGCCTCCGTAGCCAAAAACATTCAGTACTTC	CASSQDFGGRASVAKNIQYF
TRBV20-1	TRBJ2-2	NA	NA	TGCAGTGCTAGAGATGGGACATACACCGGGGAGCTGTTTTTT	CSARDGTYTGELFF
TRBV11-2	TRBJ2-7	NA	NA	TGTGCCAGCAGCTTAGAGGTGGCAAGGGCGTACGAGCAGTACTTC	CASSLEVARAYEQYF
TRBV5-4	TRBJ2-7	NA	TRBD2	TGTGCCAGCAGCGCGACTAGCGACTCCTACGAGCAGTACTTC	CASSATSDSYEQYF
TRBV3-1	TRBJ1-1	once	TRBD1	TGTGCCAGCAGCCCCCGGTCGACAGGGAGAGCTTTCTTT	CASSPRSTGRAFF
TRBV14	TRBJ1-1	NA	NA	TGTGCCAGCAGCCAAGTAAACCATCCGGCCAACACTGAAGCTTTCTTT	CASSQVNHPANTEAFF
TRBV18	TRBJ1-4	NA	NA	TGTGCCAGCTCACCACAGACGACAACTAATGAAAAACTGTTTTTT	CASSPQTTTNEKLFF
TRBV12-3/TRBV12-4	TRBJ1-5	NA	NA	TGTGCCAGCAGTTACCCCTATCAGCCCCAGCATTTT	CASSYPYQPQHF
TRBV5-1	TRBJ1-2	NA	NA	TGCGCCAGCAGCTTCGGTGCGGGGGATGGCTACACCTTC	CASSFGAGDGYTF
TRBV29-1	TRBJ2-3	NA	NA	TGCAGCGCCGCGCCCGGGACTCCGGCAGATACGCAGTATTTT	CSAAPGTPADTQYF
TRBV18	TRBJ1-4	NA	NA	TGTGCCAGCTCACGACGGGACGGGTCAACTAATGAAAAACTGTTTTTT	CASSRRDGSTNEKLFF
TRBV6-6	TRBJ2-2	NA	TRBD2	TGTGCCAGCACCCCCGTAGGGGCGGGAGGGACCGGGGAGCTGTTTTTT	CASTPVGAGGTGELFF
TRBV12-3/TRBV12-4	TRBJ2-7	once	TRBD1	TGTGCCAGCAGCATGTCGCAGGGGGCCGAGCAGTACTTC	CASSMSQGAEQYF
TRBV7-6	TRBJ2-7	NA	TRBD2	TGTGCCAGCAGCAGATCGGGACTAGGCGTGCACGAGCAGTACTTC	CASSRSGLGVHEQYF
TRBV5-4	TRBJ2-2	NA	TRBD2	TGTGCCAGCAGCGCCCATCCTAGCGGGTCAGCCTCCGGGGAGCTGTTTTTT	CASSAHPSGSASGELFF
TRBV7-9	TRBJ2-3	NA	NA	TGTGCCAGCAGCCAGATACTCAGCACAGATACGCAGTATTTT	CASSQILSTDTQYF
TRBV30	TRBJ1-1	once	TRBD1	TGTGCCTGGGATGATCAGGGGGCCATGAACACTGAAGCTTTCTTT	CAWDDQGAMNTEAFF
TRBV20-1	TRBJ1-1	NA	TRBD1	TGCAGTGCTGCCCGCCCGGGGACAGGGGACACTGAAGCTTTCTTT	CSAARPGTGDTEAFF
TRBV4-3	TRBJ2-7	NA	TRBD1	TGCGCCAGCAGCCAAGATTACAGGGGGGTTATGCAGTACTTC	CASSQDYRGVMQYF
TRBV2	TRBJ2-5	once	TRBD1	TGTGCCAGCAGACGGACAGGCGGACAAGAGACCCAGTACTTC	CASRRTGGQETQYF
TRBV4-1	TRBJ1-1	NA	TRBD1	TGCGCCAGCAGCTCCTTGACAGGGCGGAGAACTGAAGCTTTCTTT	CASSSLTGRRTEAFF
TRBV11-2	TRBJ2-3	NA	TRBD2	TGTGCCAGCAGCCCCGGGACTAGCGGGAGGGCCAGGGCAGATACGCAGTATTTT	CASSPGTSGRARADTQYF
TRBV7-9	TRBJ2-7	NA	NA	TGTGCCAGCAGCTCCGGAACTTACGAGCAGTACTTC	CASSSGTYEQYF
TRBV20-1	TRBJ2-1	NA	NA	TGCAGTGCTGGCGGACGGAGGGGGTCCTACAATGAGCAGTTCTTC	CSAGGRRGSYNEQFF
TRBV15	TRBJ1-2	NA	NA	TGTGCCACCAGCAGAGATATAGGACAGAACTATGGCTACACCTTC	CATSRDIGQNYGYTF
TRBV20-1	TRBJ2-7	NA	NA	TGCAGTGCTGCGACTAGAGGGACCGCGGTCTCCGAGCAGTACTTC	CSAATRGTAVSEQYF
TRBV5-1	TRBJ2-7	NA	TRBD2	TGCGCCAGCAGTAGGACTAGCGAGAACTACGAGCAGTACTTC	CASSRTSENYEQYF
TRBV29-1	TRBJ1-1	NA	NA	TGCAGCGTTGGCGGGGGCACTGAAGCTTTCTTT	CSVGGGTEAFF
TRBV29-1	TRBJ1-1	NA	TRBD1	TGCAGCGCCCGGGAAAGGGGGCTTGAATCCGAAGCTTTCTTT	CSARERGLESEAFF
TRBV4-1	TRBJ1-4	NA	TRBD1	TGCGCCAGCAGCCAAAGGGACAGGGCGTTTCGGACTGAAAAACTGTTTTTT	CASSQRDRAFRTEKLFF
TRBV5-1	TRBJ1-2	once	NA	TGCGCCAGCAGCTTGGCCGGGCAGGGCGTCTATGGCTACACCTTC	CASSLAGQGVYGYTF
TRBV20-1	TRBJ1-1	once	NA	TGCAGTGCTAGCGGTCCGGGGATGAACACTGAAGCTTTCTTT	CSASGPGMNTEAFF
TRBV12-3/TRBV12-4	TRBJ1-5	NA	TRBD1	TGTGCCAGCAGCCTTGGACAGGGGGTAGGCACCCAGCATTTT	CASSLGQGVGTQHF
TRBV7-9	TRBJ1-1	NA	TRBD1	TGTGCCAGCAGCTCCGGGACAGGGGGAAGGGGCACTGAAGCTTTCTTT	CASSSGTGGRGTEAFF
TRBV19	TRBJ2-7	once	TRBD1	TGTGCCAGTAGTACCCGACAGGGGGGTCCCTACGAGCAGTACTTC	CASSTRQGGPYEQYF
TRBV7-2	TRBJ1-5	NA	NA	TGTGCCAGCAGCAGGTCCAGCAATCAGCCCCAGCATTTT	CASSRSSNQPQHF
TRBV19	TRBJ2-3	NA	TRBD1	TGTGCCAGTAGTATACGGGGACAGGGGGGAGCAACAGATACGCAGTATTTT	CASSIRGQGGATDTQYF
TRBV5-1	TRBJ2-7	NA	NA	TGCGCCAGCAGCTTGGCCTCCGGGGCAGGGAAGGTCGACGAGCAGTACTTC	CASSLASGAGKVDEQYF
TRBV29-1	TRBJ2-7	NA	NA	TGCAGCGTTGGGGGCGGTGGCTATCGTTACGAGCAGTACTTC	CSVGGGGYRYEQYF
TRBV4-1	TRBJ1-1	NA	NA	TGCGCCAGCAGCCAAGTTCGGTTGAACACTGAAGCTTTCTTT	CASSQVRLNTEAFF
TRBV30	TRBJ1-1	NA	TRBD1	TGTGCCTGGAGTGTACAACAGGGGGCACGGGCTTTCTTT	CAWSVQQGARAFF
TRBV20-1	TRBJ1-1	NA	NA	TGCAGTGCTAGTTTTGCAGGGATGAACACTGAAGCTTTCTTT	CSASFAGMNTEAFF
TRBV7-2	TRBJ1-2	NA	NA	TGTGCCAGCAGCGTGAGCGGTTATGGCTACACCTTC	CASSVSGYGYTF
TRBV15	TRBJ2-3	NA	NA	TGTGCCACCAGCACCGGGACTGCAGATACGCAGTATTTT	CATSTGTADTQYF
TRBV20-1	TRBJ2-4	NA	TRBD1	TGCAGTGCTAGAGGACAGGGGGCGAACATTCAGTACTTC	CSARGQGANIQYF
TRBV27	TRBJ1-2	NA	TRBD1	TGTGCCAGCAGGGCTTCCCGGGACAGGGGCGGCTACACCTTC	CASRASRDRGGYTF
TRBV20-1	TRBJ2-1	NA	NA	TGCAGTGCTAGAGTTGGTTGGGAGCAGTTCTTC	CSARVGWEQFF